This TCR beta chain derives from a study of primary melanoma T cells and metastatic recurrence. Study context: These T2 to T4 primary melanomas had thickness greater than 1 mm. Regarding the study as a whole: Independent of thickness, ulceration, mitotic rate and age, T-cell fraction reportedly predicted outcome. Progression-free survival prediction reportedly improved most when T-cell fraction, rather than another histopathological variable, joined tumor thickness.

The CDR3 runs 12 residues. With 8 bases removed from V and 2 bases from J, the gap between germline ends came to 7 bases. Germline V gene data show CDR1 as MNHGY and CDR2 as SAAAGT. This clone is hyperexpanded by share. The target antigen is unknown. Using immunoSEQ multiplex PCR, the repertoire was profiled, and TCRdb retains in-frame clones only, with some absent. The sample has roughly 500 clones; roughly 80% are singletons. Sequenced material: melanoma tumor tissue. The source is a human donor with melanoma. V usage is TRBV6-8 and J usage is TRBJ1-5; no reliable D call. The CDR3 region is CASGMGNQPQHF. The CDR3 coding sequence is TGTGCCAGCGGTATGGGCAATCAGCCCCAGCATTTT.